The sequence of this T cell receptor beta chain was determined in a study of blood T cell repertoires in COVID-19. Clones were sequenced by immunoSEQ multiplex PCR, and TCRdb holds only the in-frame ones, with some missing. The sample lists about 180,000 clones, around 85% occurring once. Trimming removed 6 bases from V and 0 bases from J, with 12 bases in between. This CDR3 region has 15 residues. Germline V gene data show CDR1 as MNHEY and CDR2 as SVGAGI. This sequence was found in a man aged 50 or older with active or convalescent COVID-19. The chain carries TRBV6-5 and TRBJ1-5; D not resolved. The sequenced sample consisted of peripheral blood. The CDR3 nucleotides are TGTGCCAGCAGGGTCCGTGAACATAGCAATCAGCCCCAGCATTTT. It specifies CASRVREHSNQPQHF.